The TCR beta chain described here comes from a study of PD-L1 blockade in urothelial cancer. Assay: immunoSEQ multiplex PCR; the TCRdb copy retains only in-frame clones and omits some. The repertoire consists of 80,000 to 95,000 clones, with over 65% occurring once and the leading ten covering roughly 8%. Time point specified: peripheral blood 6 weeks after treatment start. This specimen was PBMCs, taken around atezolizumab (anti-PD-L1) treatment. This TCR was recovered from a man between 65 and 85 years old with urothelial cancer.

CDR3 region: CASSLSAGEYNEQFF. The CDR3 DNA follows: TGTGCCAGCAGCTTGTCGGCGGGGGAGTACAATGAGCAGTTCTTC. The J gene is TRBJ2-1, the V gene TRBV5-4; TRBD2 agrees at 7 bases. Germline V gives CDR1 SGHNT, CDR2 YYREEE (reference sequence). The CDR3 consists of 15 residues. After removal of 1 base from V and 4 bases from J, the junction contained 5 bases not matched to a gene. Variable domain in full (rest from reference TRBV5-4 and TRBJ2-1): ETGVTQSPTHLIKTRGQQVTLRCSSQSGHNTVSWYQQALGQGPQFIFQYYREEENGRGNFPPRFSGLQFPNYSSELNVNALELDDSALYLCASSLSAGEYNEQFFGPGTRLTVL.